The subject of this entry is one TCR beta chain. In its sample, this clonotype was seen a few times. What antigen it recognizes has not been identified. Base qualities are not at hand, and no much larger clone is one base apart. The method behind the library was 5' RACE. Sequencing used an Illumina HiSeq 2500. The second PCR ran for roughly 7 to 12 cycles and used a J-beta primer mix along with a sample-barcoded 5' primer. A template-switch 5' adaptor carrying 12 random nucleotides introduced a unique molecular identifier onto each TCR beta cDNA molecule. Each sample yielded at least 2.5 million CDR3-containing paired-end reads. First-strand cDNA synthesis was performed from all RNA using the Mint cDNA synthesis kit, with priming by a TRBC-specific oligonucleotide. Following uracil-DNA glycosylase treatment, all cDNA underwent a first 18-cycle PCR with the universal primers M1SS and BC2_uni_R. The original methods were these. For normalization, 1 million high-quality reads were randomly selected from each sample, with every read carrying a distinct molecular identifier. Reads sharing molecular identifiers were discarded rather than binned into consensus sequences. MiTCR, set to a Q25 quality threshold and the strictest error-elimination algorithm, was used for CDR3 identification, clonotype clustering and error correction. A nonparametric unseen species model with Euler transformation was used to estimate lower-bound total TCR beta diversity. TCRdb reran the public reads through fastp at Q25 and MiXCR, keeping productive beta chains. Rows with a matching CDR3 protein are joined into one entry that keeps the most common DNA and genes. V and J calls and clone size were set by TCRdb, not the authors. Recorded for this sample are some 760,000 distinct CDR3 sequences; 25% of them occurred a single time. The top ten constitute approximately 3.7% of the sample.

These data belong to a study of blood T cells in healthy people across ages (dated by TCRdb to between 2015 and 2016). Regarding the study in general: In model experiments, template switching captured about one uniquely barcoded TCR beta cDNA molecule for every two T cells. The donors were divided into four age groups: young (average around 17 years), middle-aged (about 40), aged (approximately 59) and long-lived (about 90). For two donors (one aged 18 to 30 and one aged 80 or older), the study analyzed two additional independent replicas of 1 million unique cDNA reads from the same blood draw. The study measured age-related changes in TCR beta repertoire diversity using deep sequencing normalized with unique cDNA molecular identifiers. General conclusions and limits of the study: Estimates of total diversity based on one million sequenced T cells were regarded as lower bounds and as underestimates. Observed TCR beta diversity per million T cells fell roughly linearly with age, and a significant reduction was already apparent by age around 44. Donor CMV infection status was unknown, potentially confounding age-related changes in expanded clonotypes. Compared with the aged group, the long-lived group had more naive CD4+ T cells, fewer expanded clones and increased TCR diversity, a pattern suggesting age selection. The percentage of naive T cells measured by flow cytometry correlated strongly with observed TCR beta diversity. Conclusive comparison of naive and antigen-experienced compartments was prevented by the profiling of bulk unsorted PBMCs.

The approximately 39 donors, aged about 6 to 95 years, were systemically healthy Caucasian individuals from Russia. Each donor gave ten milliliters of peripheral blood, collected into EDTA-treated Vacutainer tubes. Ficoll-Paque density-gradient centrifugation was used to isolate PBMCs, with at least 7 million per sample. Total RNA was extracted from PBMCs with Trizol reagent, with at least 5 micrograms obtained per sample. For every donor, flow cytometry on a PBMC aliquot measured the percentage of naive CD45RAhigh/CD27high T cells. V is cut by 2 bases and J by 4 bases, and the space between the germline ends is 12 bases. CDR1 MNHNY and CDR2 SVGAGI were looked up in the germline V gene (reference sequence). The CDR3, from cysteine to phenylalanine, totals 15 residues. Of all the DNA, just the CDR3 is kept, 45 bases in frame from base 1. The sample was also reused in another study, on T cells of mothers and their children. Per that second paper: Nine systemically healthy Caucasian individuals, comprising three mothers and their six children, were included as donors. cDNA synthesis used all of the extracted RNA, with roughly 1.5 ug of RNA in each 15 ul reaction. In the second PCR, the M1S primer introduced both the sample barcodes and 2-4 random nucleotides. Over 8.5 million TCR beta CDR3 reads came from each mother, compared with some 3 million reads from each child. TCR recombination output is similarly shaped by thymic selection in related and unrelated pairs, with a minor effect exerted by inherited differences. Normalized repertoire overlap was always found to be slightly, but never significantly, higher in related mother-child pairs than in unrelated mother-child pairs. With a sensitivity of about 100 clones per million clonotypes, no persistent microchimeric T cell clones were detected. In the study, deep NGS was used to compare the TCR beta repertoires of mothers and children, and features distinguishing related mother-child pairs from unrelated individuals were sought. On average, the children were approximately 11 +/- 4 years old, while the mothers were approximately 41 +/- 4 years old. After adapter ligation with NEBNext reagents, the libraries were sequenced on Illumina HiSeq 2000 with 100+100 nt paired-end reads. To prevent cross-contamination, the mother and child libraries were prepared a month apart and were sequenced in separate runs. Between 500,000 and 2,000,000 distinct TCR beta clonotypes were identified per donor. Naive TCR beta clonotypes were estimated from low-frequency clonotypes matched to each donor's FACS-determined naive share, without sorting.

The sequence derives from a boy aged 10-17 years in good health. Sequencing was performed on blood. The rearranged chain carries TRBV6-6 and TRBJ1-5; D gene: possibly TRBD1, on 5 matching bases. For the CDR3, the sequence is CASSYGRGLNQPQHF. The DNA sequence is as follows: TGTGCCAGCAGTTACGGTCGGGGCCTAAATCAGCCCCAGCATTTT.